This entry features one TCR beta chain sequence. This entry belongs to a study of blood T cell repertoires in COVID-19. Overall study: Sites in the United States, Italy and Spain provided acute and convalescent COVID-19 samples. In each case, the material was cDNA or gDNA derived from T cells, B-cell-depleted T cells, or PBMCs.

In the original workflow: The authors estimated nucleated cell counts from reference gene primer amplification. Repertoires were generated with immunoSEQ multiplex PCR, while TCRdb's copy carries only in-frame clones and drops some. That table furnishes V, J and clone size, whereas the DNA furnished D and trimming. The table includes about 140,000 clones, 84% detected once. This CDR3 region has 16 residues. The germline gives CDR1 MNHEY, CDR2 SVGAGI. The V and J ends lost 4 bases and 7 bases, in that order; junction bases with no gene match: 11. Sequencing was carried out using peripheral blood. The TCR sequence derives from a man in his 60s with active or convalescent COVID-19. The V and J genes are TRBV6-5 and TRBJ2-3, with 10 nucleotides matching TRBD2. CDR3 nucleotides: TGTGCCAGCAGTTCCCCTATAGCGGGGGGCAAAAATACGCAGTATTTT. This codes for CASSSPIAGGKNTQYF.